This TCR beta chain derives from a study of blood T cell repertoires in COVID-19. Across the study: Some COVID-19 samples were acute and others convalescent; all came from the United States, Italy and Spain. T cells, B-cell-depleted T cells, or PBMCs supplied cDNA or gDNA.

Authors' data handling: Reference gene primer amplification in the assay estimated nucleated cell counts. The assay was immunoSEQ multiplex PCR, and TCRdb's table has in-frame clones only and misses some. D and trimming come from the DNA, and the V and J calls and clone size come from that table. The table has about 310,000 clones, around 90% seen once. The CDR3 length is 20 residues. V was trimmed by 11 bases and J by 0 bases, leaving 32 bases between them. Per germline, CDR1 KGHSH and CDR2 LQKENI. V usage is TRBV18 and J usage is TRBJ1-5, with a possible D match to TRBD1 (6 bases). The sequence came from a man in his fifties with active or convalescent COVID-19. The sample taken for sequencing was peripheral blood. CDR3 sequence reads: CAGAADGQSLGLYSNQPQHF. CDR3 coding DNA: TGTGCCGGCGCAGCCGATGGACAGTCTTTAGGGCTATATAGCAATCAGCCCCAGCATTTT.